This T cell receptor (beta chain) is from a study of T cells in Graves' hyperthyroidism and ophthalmopathy. RNA transcripts served as the template for amplifying TCR beta CDR3 regions. In the first-round RT-PCR of the TCR CDR3, the HTBI primer set was used. TCRdb reprocessed the multiplex PCR reads via MiXCR and lists one record per CDR3 protein. Of 600,000 to 650,000 distinct CDR3 sequences in the sample, about 16% are singletons; the top ten hold 3.8%. Patients were excluded for uncontrolled infection, other autoimmune disease, pregnancy or lactation. Germline V gene sequence: CDR1 MNHNS, CDR2 SASEGT. The CDR3 totals 16 residues. V was trimmed by 5 bases and J by 6 bases, leaving 20 bases between them.

The receptor's source is a woman aged 30 to 39 with Graves' hyperthyroidism. The chain recombines TRBV6-1 with TRBJ2-1; D might be TRBD1 (5 bases). The sample consisted of blood. The CDR3 DNA reads as TGTGCCAGCAGTTATGGTCAGGGCAGGGTTTTCAATGAGCAGTTCTTC. This gives the protein CASSYGQGRVFNEQFF.